The clone carrying this T cell receptor (beta chain) was seen many times. This sample stems from a study of T cells in Graves' hyperthyroidism and ophthalmopathy. TCR beta CDR3 region amplification was performed from RNA transcripts. HTBI primers were employed in a first-round RT-PCR of the TCR CDR3. TCRdb re-called the multiplex PCR reads through MiXCR, storing one row per CDR3 protein. The sample has approximately 620,000 distinct CDR3 sequences; over 11% are singletons. The CDR3 loop spans 13 amino acids. Trimming stripped 4 bases from V and 1 base from J, with 10 bases between. Germline V gene sequence: CDR1 GTSNPN, CDR2 SVGIG (reference sequence). The hyperthyroidism was newly diagnosed and had lasted under 2 months; the patients were aged 18 to 65. Uncontrolled infection, other autoimmune disease, pregnancy and lactation each barred patients from inclusion. At first hyperthyroidism diagnosis, before any ophthalmopathy symptoms, the blood sample was collected.

The rearrangement links TRBV30 to TRBJ1-1, with D possibly TRBD1 on 5 matching bases. The specimen sequenced was blood. The sequence came from a woman aged 30 to 39 with Graves' hyperthyroidism that later progressed to Graves' ophthalmopathy. The CDR3 DNA reads TGTGCCTGGAATAGGGGCGGGAACACTGAAGCTTTCTTT. This codes for CAWNRGGNTEAFF.